These T cell receptor beta chains were read from a single sample in a study of T cells in Graves' hyperthyroidism and ophthalmopathy. TCRdb ran MiXCR on the multiplex PCR reads and lists one entry per CDR3 protein. This table has approximately 640,000 distinct CDR3 sequences, 17% appearing once. The sequenced material came from blood. Receptor source: a man aged 50 to 59 with Graves' hyperthyroidism. Both conserved end residues are part of each CDR3. D genes are given only for firm matches. Size values are once, few and many counts, or a class for expanded clones, and some rows have none.

TRBV27,TRBJ2-7,.,many,CASNLGASGPYEQYF,TGTGCCAGCAACCTGGGGGCTAGCGGACCCTACGAGCAGTACTTC
TRBV27,TRBJ2-3,TRBD2,many,CASSLSPGGGDTQYF,TGTGCCAGCAGTTTATCGCCGGGAGGGGGAGATACGCAGTATTTT
TRBV2,TRBJ1-5,.,few,CASSETNSSQPQHF,TGTGCCAGCAGCGAGACGAATAGCAGTCAGCCCCAGCATTTT
TRBV3-1,TRBJ1-1,.,many,CASSHDRAKNTEAFF,TGTGCCAGCAGCCACGACCGGGCCAAGAACACTGAAGCTTTCTTT
TRBV27,TRBJ2-1,TRBD2,.,CASTLRLAGGLEQFF,TGTGCCAGCACCCTTCGACTAGCGGGAGGTCTTGAGCAGTTCTTC
TRBV28,TRBJ2-7,.,many,CASSWSLVNEQYF,TGTGCCAGCAGTTGGAGTCTGGTTAACGAGCAGTACTTC
TRBV7-6,TRBJ2-7,TRBD2,few,CASSRGAGGSYEQYF,TGTGCCAGCAGCCGGGGAGCGGGAGGCTCCTACGAGCAGTACTTC
TRBV11-2,TRBJ2-3,.,many,CASSLERPLMDTQYF,TGTGCCAGCAGCTTAGAAAGACCACTCATGGATACGCAGTATTTT
TRBV10-3,TRBJ2-2,TRBD1,few,CAIRRDSYTGELFF,TGTGCCATCAGACGGGACAGTTACACCGGGGAGCTGTTTTTT
TRBV10-3,TRBJ2-7,TRBD1,.,CVISGQGTYEQYF,TGTGTCATCAGTGGACAGGGGACCTACGAGCAGTACTTC
TRBV7-9,TRBJ1-2,TRBD1,.,CASSSSGTGDYYGYTF,TGTGCCAGCAGCTCCTCAGGGACAGGGGACTACTATGGCTACACCTTC
TRBV28,TRBJ2-7,.,few,CASMDYSYEQYF,TGTGCCAGCATGGACTACTCCTACGAGCAGTACTTC
TRBV28,TRBJ1-5,.,.,CAGSSYQPQHF,TGTGCCGGCAGTTCCTATCAGCCCCAGCATTTT
TRBV28,TRBJ1-2,.,many,CASSSSAGANYGYTF,TGTGCCAGCAGTTCCTCAGCCGGTGCTAACTATGGCTACACCTTC
TRBV28,TRBJ2-1,.,.,CASSLPLASEQFF,TGTGCCAGCAGTCTTCCCCTGGCCAGTGAGCAGTTCTTC
TRBV18,TRBJ2-7,.,.,CASSLTRVEQYF,TGTGCCAGCTCATTAACCAGGGTCGAGCAGTACTTC
TRBV20-1,TRBJ2-5,.,.,CSAPTRVETQYF,TGCAGTGCCCCCACTCGAGTAGAGACCCAGTACTTC
TRBV4-3,TRBJ1-1,.,many,CASSQDTGRTEAFF,TGCGCCAGCAGCCAAGATACAGGTCGTACTGAAGCTTTCTTT
TRBV30,TRBJ2-7,TRBD1,.,CAWQGAQSSYEQYF,TGTGCCTGGCAGGGGGCCCAATCCTCCTACGAGCAGTACTTC
TRBV30,TRBJ1-5,TRBD1,.,CAWSVPFLGQGLQPQHF,TGTGCCTGGAGTGTACCTTTCCTGGGACAGGGACTTCAGCCCCAGCATTTT